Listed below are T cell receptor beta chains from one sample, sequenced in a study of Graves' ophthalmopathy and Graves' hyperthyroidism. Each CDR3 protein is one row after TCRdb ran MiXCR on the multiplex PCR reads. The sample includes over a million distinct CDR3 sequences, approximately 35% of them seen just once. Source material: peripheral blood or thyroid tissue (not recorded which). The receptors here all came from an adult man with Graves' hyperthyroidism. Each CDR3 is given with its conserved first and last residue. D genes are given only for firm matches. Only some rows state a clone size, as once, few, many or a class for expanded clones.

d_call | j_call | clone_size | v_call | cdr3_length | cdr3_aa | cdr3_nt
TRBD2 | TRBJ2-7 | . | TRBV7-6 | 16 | CASSLLAGGNLYEQYF | TGTGCCAGCAGCTTACTAGCGGGAGGCAATCTCTACGAGCAGTACTTC
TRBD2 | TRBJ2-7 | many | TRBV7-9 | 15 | CASSLSLAGVDEQYF | TGTGCCAGCAGCTTAAGCCTAGCGGGAGTCGACGAGCAGTACTTC
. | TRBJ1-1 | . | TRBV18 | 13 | CASSPIKNTEAFF | TGTGCCAGCTCACCAATCAAAAACACTGAAGCTTTCTTT
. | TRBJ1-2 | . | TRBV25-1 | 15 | CASSDEGIRLNGYTF | TGTGCCAGCAGTGATGAAGGGATCAGACTAAATGGCTACACCTTC
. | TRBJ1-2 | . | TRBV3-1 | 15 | CASSQEGARGYGYTF | TGTGCCAGCAGCCAAGAGGGGGCGCGTGGCTATGGCTACACCTTC
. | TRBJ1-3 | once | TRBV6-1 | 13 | CASSDIRGSTIYF | TGTGCCAGCAGCGATATAAGGGGATCCACCATATATTTT
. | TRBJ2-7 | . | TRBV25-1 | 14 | CASSPWGPPYEQYF | TGTGCCAGCAGTCCGTGGGGGCCTCCCTACGAGCAGTACTTC
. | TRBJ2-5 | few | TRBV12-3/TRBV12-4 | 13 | CASSQGPTGTQYF | TGTGCCAGCAGTCAAGGCCCAACCGGGACCCAGTACTTC
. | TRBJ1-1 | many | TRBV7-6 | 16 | CASSANTRGEDTEAFF | TGTGCCAGCAGCGCCAATACCAGGGGAGAAGACACTGAAGCTTTCTTT
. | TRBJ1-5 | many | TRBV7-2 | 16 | CASSLEAGVGNQPQHF | TGTGCCAGCAGCTTAGAGGCAGGGGTGGGCAATCAGCCCCAGCATTTT
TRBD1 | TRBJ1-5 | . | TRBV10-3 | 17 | CAISEAMGQGADQPQHF | TGTGCCATCAGTGAAGCGATGGGGCAGGGGGCTGATCAGCCCCAGCATTTT
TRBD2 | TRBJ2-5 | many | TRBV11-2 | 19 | CASSLARSGTSPYQETQYF | TGTGCCAGCAGCTTAGCTCGTTCCGGGACTAGCCCGTACCAAGAGACCCAGTACTTC
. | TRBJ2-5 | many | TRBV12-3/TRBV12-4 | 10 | CASSSGTQYF | TGTGCCAGCAGTTCTGGGACCCAGTACTTC
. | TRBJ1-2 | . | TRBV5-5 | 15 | CASSFSGGEKDGYTF | TGTGCCAGCAGCTTTTCGGGGGGGGAGAAGGATGGCTACACCTTC
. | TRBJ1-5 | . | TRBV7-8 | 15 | CASSLVTSQNQPQHF | TGTGCCAGCAGCTTAGTGACTAGCCAGAATCAGCCCCAGCATTTT
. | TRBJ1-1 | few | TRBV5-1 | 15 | CASRPTPNMNTEAFF | TGCGCCAGCAGACCGACACCGAACATGAACACTGAAGCTTTCTTT
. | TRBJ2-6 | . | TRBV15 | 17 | CATSRKNRKSGANVLTF | TGTGCCACCAGCCGGAAGAATAGGAAGTCTGGGGCCAACGTCCTGACTTTC
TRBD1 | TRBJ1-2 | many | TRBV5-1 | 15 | CASSFGQGAREGYTF | TGCGCCAGCAGCTTCGGGCAGGGGGCCCGGGAAGGCTACACCTTC
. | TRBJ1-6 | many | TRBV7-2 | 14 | CASSKGEHNSPLHF | TGTGCCAGCAGCAAGGGGGAACATAATTCACCCCTCCACTTT
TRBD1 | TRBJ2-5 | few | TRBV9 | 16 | CASSTGTGWGGETQYF | TGTGCCAGCAGCACAGGGACAGGTTGGGGAGGCGAGACCCAGTACTTC
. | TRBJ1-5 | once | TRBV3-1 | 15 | CASSQGGRGSVAQHF | TGTGCCAGCAGCCAAGGAGGTCGTGGGTCTGTGGCCCAGCATTTT
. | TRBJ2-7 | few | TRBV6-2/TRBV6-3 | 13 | CASKLARRYEQYF | TGTGCCAGCAAACTCGCCCGCCGCTACGAGCAGTACTTC
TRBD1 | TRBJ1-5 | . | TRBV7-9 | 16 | CASSRRGTGENQPQHF | TGTGCCAGCAGCCGTCGCGGGACAGGGGAAAATCAGCCCCAGCATTTT
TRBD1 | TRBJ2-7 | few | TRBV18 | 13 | CASSPGTEYEQYF | TGTGCCAGCTCACCGGGGACAGAGTACGAGCAGTACTTC
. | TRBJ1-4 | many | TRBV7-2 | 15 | CASSPRADTSGKLFF | TGTGCCAGCAGCCCCAGAGCGGACACCAGCGGAAAACTGTTTTTT
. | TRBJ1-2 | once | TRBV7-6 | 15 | CASSLEAQGSYGYTF | TGTGCCAGCAGCTTAGAAGCCCAGGGGAGTTATGGCTACACCTTC
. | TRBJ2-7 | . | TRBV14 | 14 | CASGQVGNKGEQYF | TGTGCCAGCGGCCAAGTAGGGAATAAGGGCGAGCAGTACTTC
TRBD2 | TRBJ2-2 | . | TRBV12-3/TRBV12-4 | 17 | CASSFLLAGAVTGELFF | TGTGCCAGCAGTTTTCTTCTAGCGGGAGCGGTCACCGGGGAGCTGTTTTTT
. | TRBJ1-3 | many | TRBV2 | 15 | CASSEQALSGNTIYF | TGTGCCAGCAGTGAGCAGGCCCTCTCCGGAAACACCATATATTTT
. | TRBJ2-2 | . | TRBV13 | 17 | CASSLDRGRGNTGELFF | TGTGCCAGCAGCTTAGATCGCGGCAGGGGAAACACCGGGGAGCTGTTTTTT
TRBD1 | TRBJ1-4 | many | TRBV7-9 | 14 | CASSLAQGEEKLFF | TGTGCCAGCAGCTTAGCGCAGGGGGAGGAAAAACTGTTTTTT
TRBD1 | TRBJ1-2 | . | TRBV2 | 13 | CASSPTGSYGHTF | TGTGCCAGCAGTCCGACAGGGTCCTATGGCCACACCTTC
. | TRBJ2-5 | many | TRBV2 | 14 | CASSQTGTEETQYF | TGTGCCAGCAGTCAAACCGGGACCGAAGAGACCCAGTACTTC
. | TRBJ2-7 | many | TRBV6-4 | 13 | CASSPPRGFEQYF | TGTGCCAGCAGTCCACCTCGGGGCTTCGAGCAGTACTTC
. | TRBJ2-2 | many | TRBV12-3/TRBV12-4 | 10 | CASSVGELFF | TGTGCCAGCAGTGTCGGGGAGCTGTTTTTT
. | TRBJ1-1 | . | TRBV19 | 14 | CASKTVNRVTEAFF | TGTGCCAGTAAAACGGTGAACAGGGTAACTGAAGCTTTCTTT
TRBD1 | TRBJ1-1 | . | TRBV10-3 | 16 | CAITPNTGTGNTEAFF | TGTGCCATCACCCCGAACACCGGGACAGGGAACACTGAAGCTTTCTTT
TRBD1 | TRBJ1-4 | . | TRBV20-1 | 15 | CSASRPGQGNEKLFF | TGCAGTGCTAGCAGACCGGGACAGGGGAATGAAAAACTGTTTTTT
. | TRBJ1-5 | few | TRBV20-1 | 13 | CSARAWVSQPQHF | TGCAGTGCTAGGGCTTGGGTGAGTCAGCCCCAGCATTTT
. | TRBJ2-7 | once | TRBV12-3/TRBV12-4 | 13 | CSSSLGGAIEQYF | TGTTCCAGCAGTTTAGGCGGGGCCATCGAGCAGTACTTC
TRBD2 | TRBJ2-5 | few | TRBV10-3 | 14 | CAIGTSGRRETQYF | TGTGCCATCGGTACTAGCGGGCGTAGAGAGACCCAGTACTTC
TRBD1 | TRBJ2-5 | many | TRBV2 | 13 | CASTRQGIETQYF | TGTGCCAGCACTAGACAGGGTATAGAGACCCAGTACTTC
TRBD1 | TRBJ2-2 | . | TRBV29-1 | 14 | CSFRTGASSGELFF | TGCAGCTTTAGGACAGGGGCTAGTTCCGGGGAGCTGTTTTTT
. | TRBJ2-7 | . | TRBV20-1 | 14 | CSAGDRDRSYEQYF | TGCAGTGCTGGAGATCGGGACCGAAGCTACGAGCAGTACTTC
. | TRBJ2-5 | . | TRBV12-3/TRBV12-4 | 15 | CASTPSIGTQETQYF | TGTGCCAGCACCCCTTCGATCGGAACCCAAGAGACCCAGTACTTC
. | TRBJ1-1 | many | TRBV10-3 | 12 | CAISDRTDEAFF | TGTGCCATCAGTGATAGGACGGATGAAGCTTTCTTT
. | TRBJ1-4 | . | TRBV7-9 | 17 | CASSLALTEPTNEKLFF | TGTGCCAGCAGCTTAGCGTTAACGGAACCAACTAATGAAAAACTGTTTTTT